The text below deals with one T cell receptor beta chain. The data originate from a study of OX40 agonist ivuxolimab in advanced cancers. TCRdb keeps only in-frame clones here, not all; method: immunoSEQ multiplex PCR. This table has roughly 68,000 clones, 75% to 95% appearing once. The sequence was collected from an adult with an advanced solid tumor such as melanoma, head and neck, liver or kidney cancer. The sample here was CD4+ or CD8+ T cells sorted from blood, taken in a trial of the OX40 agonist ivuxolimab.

The CDR3: CASRPLDRPNTEAFF. CDR3 DNA: TGTGCCAGCAGACCTTTGGACAGGCCGAACACTGAAGCTTTCTTT. The chain is built from TRBV2 and TRBJ1-1, with 7 bases that match TRBD1. The CDR3 totals 15 residues. The ends lost 6 bases at V and 1 base at J; junction bases unmatched: 8. Germline CDR1 reads SNHLY; CDR2 reads FYNNEI. Drawing the rest from reference TRBV2 and TRBJ1-1, the complete variable domain is EPEVTQTPSHQVTQMGQEVILRCVPISNHLYFYWYRQILGQKVEFLVSFYNNEISEKSEIFDDQFSVERPDGSNFTLKIRSTKLEDSAMYFCASRPLDRPNTEAFFGQGTRLTVV.